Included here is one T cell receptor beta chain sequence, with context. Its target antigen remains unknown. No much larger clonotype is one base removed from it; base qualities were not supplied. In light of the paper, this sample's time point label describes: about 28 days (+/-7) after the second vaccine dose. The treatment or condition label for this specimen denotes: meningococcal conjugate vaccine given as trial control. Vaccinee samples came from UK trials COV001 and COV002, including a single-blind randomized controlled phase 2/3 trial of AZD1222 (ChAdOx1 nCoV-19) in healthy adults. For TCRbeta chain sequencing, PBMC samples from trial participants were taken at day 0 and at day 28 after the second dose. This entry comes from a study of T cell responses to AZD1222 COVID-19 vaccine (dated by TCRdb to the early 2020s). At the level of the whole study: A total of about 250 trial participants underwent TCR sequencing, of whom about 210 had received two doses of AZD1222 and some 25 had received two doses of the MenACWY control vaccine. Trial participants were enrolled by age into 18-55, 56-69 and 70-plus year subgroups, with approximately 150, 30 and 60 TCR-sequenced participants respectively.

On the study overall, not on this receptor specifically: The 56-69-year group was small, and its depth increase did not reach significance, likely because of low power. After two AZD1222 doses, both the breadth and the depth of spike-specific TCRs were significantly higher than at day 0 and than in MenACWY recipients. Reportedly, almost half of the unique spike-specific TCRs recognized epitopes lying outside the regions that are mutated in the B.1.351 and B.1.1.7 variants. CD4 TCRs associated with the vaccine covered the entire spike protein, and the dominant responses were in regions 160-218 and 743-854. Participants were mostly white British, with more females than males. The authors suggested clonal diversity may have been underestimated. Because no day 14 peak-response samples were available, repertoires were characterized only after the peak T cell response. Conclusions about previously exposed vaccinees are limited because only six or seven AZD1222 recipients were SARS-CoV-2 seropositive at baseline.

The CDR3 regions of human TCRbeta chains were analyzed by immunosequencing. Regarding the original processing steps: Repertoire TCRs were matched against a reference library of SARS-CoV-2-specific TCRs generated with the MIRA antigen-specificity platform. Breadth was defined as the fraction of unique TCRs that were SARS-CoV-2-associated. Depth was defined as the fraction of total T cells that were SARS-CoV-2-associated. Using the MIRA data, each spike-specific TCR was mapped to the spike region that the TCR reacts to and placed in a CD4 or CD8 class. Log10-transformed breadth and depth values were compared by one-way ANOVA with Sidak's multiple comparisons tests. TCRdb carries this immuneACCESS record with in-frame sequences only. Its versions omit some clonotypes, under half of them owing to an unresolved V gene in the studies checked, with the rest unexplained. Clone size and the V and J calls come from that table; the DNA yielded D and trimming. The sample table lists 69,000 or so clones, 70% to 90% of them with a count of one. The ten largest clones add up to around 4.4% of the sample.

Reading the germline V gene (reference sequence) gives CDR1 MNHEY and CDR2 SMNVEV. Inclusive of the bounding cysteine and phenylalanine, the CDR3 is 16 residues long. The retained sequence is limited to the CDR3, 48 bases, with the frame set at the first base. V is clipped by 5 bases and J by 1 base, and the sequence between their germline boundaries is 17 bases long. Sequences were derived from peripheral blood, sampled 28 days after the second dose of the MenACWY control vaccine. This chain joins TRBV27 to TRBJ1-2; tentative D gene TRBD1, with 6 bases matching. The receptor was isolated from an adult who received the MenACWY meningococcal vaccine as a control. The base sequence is TGTGCCAGCAGTCCATACAGGGTGGAGGGTAACTATGGCTACACCTTC. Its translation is CASSPYRVEGNYGYTF.